These 31 T cell receptor beta chains were all obtained from the same sample, sequenced in a study of identical twins. TCRdb called the 5' RACE reads again in MiXCR, with one record for every CDR3 protein. The table has 520,000 or so distinct CDR3 sequences, around 20% seen once. The same sample was also used in a study of T cells expressing NK-cell markers.

Source material: CD4+ T cells sorted from blood. The source of these receptors is a woman under 30 in good health.

The chain is built from TRBV12-3 or TRBV12-4 and TRBJ2-1; 7 nucleotides agree with TRBD1. V gave up 7 bases and J gave up 4 bases; unmatched junction bases: 7. The CDR3 has 14 residues. CDR3 bases: TGTGCCAGCATCGAAGGGGGCGCTTACAATGAGCAGTTCTTC. The encoded protein is CASIEGGAYNEQFF.

The genes are TRBV12-5 and TRBJ1-2, with TRBD1 identical over 10 bases. This CDR3 comprises 14 residues. V was pared by 7 bases and J by 3 bases, with 5 bases of the junction left unmatched. Germline CDR1 reads LGHNT; CDR2 reads FRNRAP. The CDR3 nucleotides read TGTGCTAGTGCCCTGGACAGGGGGGACTATGGCTACACCTTC. Protein: CASALDRGDYGYTF.

The chain couples TRBV12-3 or TRBV12-4 to TRBJ2-1, with 7 bases aligning to TRBD2. This CDR3 region has 13 residues. Trimming took 2 bases from V and 13 from J; bases not matched to a gene: 8. The CDR3 is CASSLTDGTNQFF. The CDR3 DNA follows: TGTGCCAGCAGTTTAACGGATGGGACTAACCAGTTCTTC.

This clonotype has only a few counts. This chain connects TRBV3-1 to TRBJ2-2, with D possibly being TRBD1 or TRBD2 (5 bases each). V dropped 7 bases and J dropped 8 bases, with 20 bases sitting between them. The length of the CDR3 is 15 residues. Germline CDR1 LGHDT, CDR2 YNNKEL (reference sequence). CDR3 sequence reads: CASTTSLNGAGELFF. CDR3 DNA: TGTGCCAGCACCACTTCTTTAAACGGGGCTGGGGAGCTGTTTTTT.

The V gene is TRBV5-6, the J gene TRBJ2-7; D unresolved. This CDR3 contains 12 residues. The germline V and J ends were trimmed by 0 bases and 3 bases, with 4 bases remaining between them. Germline V lookup: CDR1 SGHDT, CDR2 YYEEEE. The CDR3 coding sequence is TGTGCCAGCAGCTTGGCAAACTACGAGCAGTACTTC. Translation: CASSLANYEQYF.

The rearrangement uses TRBV10-3 and TRBJ2-7; D gene uncertain. CDR1 and CDR2 (germline): ENHRY, SYGVKD. The CDR3 loop spans 14 amino acids. V was cut by 0 bases and J by 3 bases, with 9 bases left in between. The chain's CDR3 is CAISESSTDYEQYF. In nucleotides, the CDR3 is TGTGCCATCAGTGAGTCGTCTACAGACTACGAGCAGTACTTC.

The chain uses TRBV12-3 or TRBV12-4 and TRBJ1-1; no clear D. V lost 1 base and J lost 11, with 11 bases in between. The CDR3 consists of 12 residues. The CDR3 DNA follows: TGTGCCAGCAGTTTAGGGCAGGTGGTGGCTTTCTTT. It is translated as CASSLGQVVAFF.

This clonotype has just a few counts. The gene calls are TRBV5-1 and TRBJ1-2; D is perhaps TRBD1 (6 bases). This CDR3 region has 15 residues. V was shortened by 2 bases and J by 4 bases, with 15 bases between the two germline ends. The germline CDR1 and CDR2 sequences are SGHRS and YFSETQ. The CDR3 spells CASSLLGGVSYGYTF. CDR3 DNA sequence: TGCGCCAGCAGCTTACTAGGGGGGGTGAGCTATGGCTACACCTTC.

With regard to this clonotype: One end of the junction is discordant with germline, which a read error may explain. The rearrangement uses TRBV3-1 and TRBJ2-7; D possibly matches TRBD1 or TRBD2 (6 bases each). This CDR3 is built from 14 residues. Per germline, CDR1 LGHDT and CDR2 YNNKEL (reference sequence). The CDR3 coding sequence is TGTGCCAGCACCCAAGGGGGGTCCTCCTACGAGCAGTACTTC. As protein: CASTQGGSSYEQYF.

The chain carries TRBV12-3 or TRBV12-4 and TRBJ2-2; 7 nucleotides match TRBD2. V lost 3 bases and J lost 4; bases outside the gene matches: 11. There are 17 residues in the CDR3. CDR3 sequence reads: CASSLSQGGVVTGELFF. CDR3 nucleotides: TGTGCCAGCAGTTTGTCGCAGGGAGGGGTGGTCACCGGGGAGCTGTTTTTT.

The table lists this clonotype with many counts. The gene calls are TRBV12-3 or TRBV12-4 and TRBJ1-1; tentative D call: TRBD1 (6 bases). The CDR3 contains 14 residues. V was cut by 7 bases and J by 5 bases, with 17 bases left in between. CDR3 sequence: CASKLGGLGTEAFF. The CDR3 DNA reads TGTGCCAGCAAATTAGGGGGGCTAGGGACTGAAGCTTTCTTT.

This clonotype was recorded at least ten times. This chain connects TRBV10-3 to TRBJ1-1; no definite D call. CDR3 length equals 18 residues. Trimming removed 0 bases at V and 3 bases at J, with 20 bases between. CDR1 ENHRY and CDR2 SYGVKD come from the germline V gene. The CDR3 coding sequence is TGTGCCATCAGTGAGTCATTCCTTATTCTTGGAAAGGACACTGAAGCTTTCTTT. Translating gives CAISESFLILGKDTEAFF.

CDR3 residues: CASSLAGRGSPLHF. Written as DNA, the CDR3 is TGCGCCAGCAGCTTGGCAGGGAGGGGTTCACCCCTCCACTTT. The V gene is TRBV5-1, the J gene TRBJ1-6, with D perhaps matching TRBD1 (5 bases). CDR1 and CDR2 from the germline V gene are SGHRS and YFSETQ. The CDR3 runs to 14 residues. The V end was cut by 0 bases, the J end by 9 bases, with 10 bases between.

This clonotype has only a few counts. The V call is TRBV6-1, the J call TRBJ1-1; no reliable D call. CDR3 length: 13 amino acids. Trimming removed 5 bases from V and 5 bases from J, with 12 bases in between. Germline V gene data show CDR1 as MNHNS and CDR2 as SASEGT. The CDR3 loop reads CASSRLDETEAFF. The CDR3 DNA follows: TGTGCCAGCAGTCGCCTCGACGAGACTGAAGCTTTCTTT.

The J gene is TRBJ2-1, the V gene TRBV28, with D perhaps matching TRBD2 (6 bases). Per germline, CDR1 MDHEN and CDR2 SYDVKM. This CDR3 contains 15 residues. V was cut by 6 bases and J by 4 bases, with 16 bases left in between. As DNA, the CDR3 is TGTGCCAGCAGGGGTTGGGGCGGGGATTACAATGAGCAGTTCTTC. This encodes CASRGWGGDYNEQFF.

In this sample, this clonotype turned up a few times. The rearrangement links TRBV12-3 or TRBV12-4 to TRBJ1-6, with no clear D. V was pared by 5 bases and J by 3 bases, with 11 bases between. CDR3 length: 15 residues. CDR3 nucleotide sequence: TGTGCCAGCAGTCCCGGGATACTCTATAATTCACCCCTCCACTTT. Translating gives CASSPGILYNSPLHF.

This clonotype was detected a few times. The chain combines TRBV30 with TRBJ2-1; 10 bases are shared with TRBD1. V was pared by 3 bases and J by 10 bases, with 6 bases of the junction left unmatched. The CDR3 length is 13 residues. CDR1 and CDR2 from the germline V gene are GTSNPN and SVGIG (reference sequence). CDR3 DNA sequence: TGTGCCTGGAGCCCCGGACAGGGGGGCGAGCAGTTCTTC. It specifies CAWSPGQGGEQFF.

The V call is TRBV10-3, the J call TRBJ2-3; tentatively, D is TRBD1 or TRBD2 (5 bases each). Between the trimmed V and J ends, which lost 1 base and 2 bases, there was a span of 16 bases. This CDR3 contains 17 residues. Germline CDR1 and CDR2: ENHRY and SYGVKD. CDR3 residues: CAISEFSGGVTTDTQYF. CDR3 in DNA: TGTGCCATCAGTGAGTTCTCTGGGGGAGTGACCACAGATACGCAGTATTTT.

V usage is TRBV3-1 and J usage is TRBJ2-5, with TRBD2 matching 7 bases. CDR3 size: 14 residues. V trimming: 4 bases; J trimming: 5 bases; junction bases outside the gene matches: 7. Per the germline V gene, CDR1 is LGHDT and CDR2 is YNNKEL (reference sequence). CDR3 region: CASSLRTRHETQYF. DNA of the CDR3: TGTGCCAGCAGCCTCCGGACTAGGCACGAGACCCAGTACTTC.

The chain joins TRBV25-1 to TRBJ2-7, with D unclear. V lost 2 bases and J 6 bases, leaving 14 bases between the germline ends. The germline V gene encodes CDR1 MGHDK and CDR2 SYGVNS. The CDR3 runs to 14 residues. Written as DNA, the CDR3 is TGTGCCAGCAGTGAACATAAAGGGTTGGGCGAGCAGTACTTC. Translating gives CASSEHKGLGEQYF.

This clonotype was counted between two and nine times. This sequence joins TRBV9 and TRBJ2-5; 9 nucleotides match TRBD2. The CDR3 spans 13 residues. Germline CDR1 and CDR2: SGDLS and YYNGEE. Unmatched junction bases numbered 1, after V lost 2 bases and J lost 5 bases. The CDR3 sequence is CASSVGTSETQYF. CDR3 nucleotide sequence: TGTGCCAGCAGCGTCGGGACTAGCGAGACCCAGTACTTC.

This clonotype was picked up a small number of times. This chain joins TRBV5-1 and TRBJ2-7, with 8 bases aligning to TRBD2. The CDR3 spans 14 residues. The germline V gene encodes CDR1 SGHRS and CDR2 YFSETQ. The junction had 4 bases not matched to a gene; V was cut back by 2 bases and J by 3 bases. The CDR3 loop is CASSFSGDLYEQYF. CDR3 sequence (DNA): TGCGCCAGCAGCTTTAGCGGGGATCTCTACGAGCAGTACTTC.

This clonotype was counted only a few times. The CDR3 is CASRNRGDTQYF. The CDR3 DNA reads as TGTGCCAGCAGGAACAGGGGAGATACGCAGTATTTT. J is TRBJ2-3 and V is TRBV7-9, with TRBD1 matching over 7 bases. The CDR3 sequence is 12 residues long. V dropped 6 bases and J dropped 5; count of bases not matched to a gene: 2. Germline V gene sequence: CDR1 SEHNR, CDR2 FQNEAQ (reference sequence).

The chain carries TRBV20-1 and TRBJ1-5, with TRBD1 matching over 9 bases. Germline CDR1 DFQATT, CDR2 SNEGSKA (reference sequence). The CDR3 extends over 16 amino acids. J lost 4 bases, V lost 1 base, and 8 bases had no gene match. The CDR3 DNA is TGCAGTGCTAGAGTACCGGGACAGGGACGGAATCAGCCCCAGCATTTT. It codes for CSARVPGQGRNQPQHF.

This clonotype was picked up a small number of times. The chain joins TRBV6-1 to TRBJ2-5; possibly TRBD2 for D (6 bases). The germline gives CDR1 MNHNS, CDR2 SASEGT. This CDR3 has 13 amino acids. Trimming shortened V by 10 bases and J by 4 bases, and 16 bases separated the two germline ends. CDR3 loop: CANKGGPGETQYF. The CDR3 DNA reads TGTGCCAATAAAGGAGGGCCGGGAGAGACCCAGTACTTC.

This clonotype has a handful of counts. This chain joins TRBV6-2 or TRBV6-3 and TRBJ1-5, with 7 bases fitting TRBD1. The ends lost 0 bases at V and 8 bases at J; junction bases unmatched: 13. Germline V gene lookup returns CDR1 MNHEY and CDR2 SVGEGT. This CDR3 spans 17 amino acids. The DNA for the CDR3 is TGTGCCAGCAGTTACTCCCCGGGACAGATGGGCTTGGAGCCCCAGCATTTT. Its translation is CASSYSPGQMGLEPQHF.

The CDR3 is CSATRDRLNEQFF. Here the CDR3 DNA reads TGCAGTGCTACCCGGGACAGGTTAAATGAGCAGTTCTTC. V usage is TRBV20-1 and J usage is TRBJ2-1; 8 nucleotides line up with TRBD1. The J segment lost 7 bases and the V segment lost 4 bases, leaving 6 bases of the junction unmatched. The CDR3 length is 13 residues. The germline gives CDR1 DFQATT, CDR2 SNEGSKA (reference sequence).

The gene calls are TRBV4-3 and TRBJ2-2; D unclear. Trimming removed 4 bases at V and 4 bases at J, with 16 bases between. The V gene's germline CDR1 is LGHNA and CDR2 YSLEER. The CDR3 sequence is 16 residues long. Written as DNA, the CDR3 is TGCGCCAGCAGCCGGCCCCGGGCGGATAGCACCGGGGAGCTGTTTTTT. Amino acids: CASSRPRADSTGELFF.

This clonotype was counted between two and nine times. The chain links TRBV7-8 to TRBJ2-3, with no clear D. V was cut by 5 bases and J by 2 bases, with 5 bases left in between. Germline lookup yields CDR1 SGHVS and CDR2 FQNEAQ. The CDR3 is 12 residues long. Here the CDR3 reads CASSGFTDTQYF. The CDR3 DNA reads TGTGCCAGCAGCGGGTTCACAGATACGCAGTATTTT.

This clonotype occurred a few times. The rearrangement links TRBV28 to TRBJ2-4; D is perhaps TRBD2 (5 bases). Trimming cost V 3 bases and J 0 bases, with 12 bases left between them. The CDR3 loop spans 16 amino acids. From germline, CDR1 is MDHEN and CDR2 SYDVKM. CDR3 DNA: TGTGCCAGCAGTTTCATCTCGGGGATAGCCAAAAACATTCAGTACTTC. This translates into CASSFISGIAKNIQYF.

This rearrangement joins TRBV29-1 to TRBJ2-2; D might be TRBD2 (5 bases). V lost 7 bases and J lost 0, with 15 bases in between. Germline V lookup: CDR1 SQVTM, CDR2 ANQGSEA. CDR3 length equals 15 residues. In nucleotides, the CDR3 is TGCAGCGCTACCAGGACTTACGCGAACACCGGGGAGCTGTTTTTT. It is translated as CSATRTYANTGELFF.